The next 21 T cell receptor beta chains were all read from a single sample in a study of T cells in Graves' hyperthyroidism and ophthalmopathy. TCR beta CDR3 region amplification was performed from RNA transcripts. Initially, a first-round RT-PCR of the TCR CDR3 employed the HTBI primer set. TCRdb re-derived calls from the multiplex PCR reads in MiXCR, one entry per CDR3 protein. Seen here are some 530,000 distinct CDR3 sequences, less than 25% observed once, and the top ten hold around 47%. The sequenced sample consisted of blood. The source is a woman between 65 and 79 years old with Graves' ophthalmopathy.

This chain joins TRBV20-1 and TRBJ2-3; a weak D match, TRBD2 (5 bases). CDR1 and CDR2 (germline): DFQATT, SNEGSKA (reference sequence). There are 14 residues in the CDR3. V was shortened by 6 bases and J by 0 bases, with 13 bases between the two germline ends. Here the CDR3 reads CSARGEGSTDTQYF. In DNA form, the CDR3 reads TGCAGTGCCCGTGGCGAGGGAAGCACAGATACGCAGTATTTT.

The sample holds a few counts of this clonotype. The chain recombines TRBV6-2 or TRBV6-3 with TRBJ2-1, with 9 bases aligning to TRBD2. The CDR3 consists of 16 residues. CDR1 and CDR2 from the germline V gene are MNHEY and SVGEGT. V lost 6 bases to trimming and J lost 5 bases; unmatched junction nucleotides: 11. Here the CDR3 reads CASRPSGTRTHNEQFF. CDR3 DNA: TGTGCCAGCAGACCTAGCGGGACTAGGACCCACAATGAGCAGTTCTTC.

In this sample, this clonotype turned up a few times. It may be a read error: a sequence one base away is much more abundant. The J gene is TRBJ1-1, the V gene TRBV2; D is unresolved. This CDR3 is built from 13 residues. Germline CDR1 is SNHLY and CDR2 is FYNNEI. CDR3 sequence: CASSGLLWTEASF. The CDR3 DNA sequence: TGTGCCAGCAGTGGACTATTATGGACTGAAGCTTCCTTT.

There are many counts of this clonotype. The genes are TRBV7-9 and TRBJ2-1, with 13 nucleotides matching TRBD2. This CDR3 comprises 16 residues. Germline V gene data show CDR1 as SEHNR and CDR2 as FQNEAQ (reference sequence). After removal of 2 bases from V and 7 bases from J, the junction contained 5 bases not matched to a gene. CDR3 residues: CASSLMGLAGRNEQFF. The CDR3, as DNA: TGTGCCAGCAGCTTAATGGGACTAGCGGGACGAAATGAGCAGTTCTTC.

The V gene is TRBV7-2, the J gene TRBJ1-2; 8 bases fit TRBD1. The CDR3 runs 14 residues. CDR1 SGHTA and CDR2 FQGNSA come from the germline V gene. V gave up 5 bases and J gave up 12 bases; unmatched junction bases: 14. The CDR3 reads CASSRDRGLSGHTF. CDR3 DNA sequence: TGTGCCAGCAGCCGAGACAGGGGTTTGTCAGGCCACACCTTC.

This clonotype appeared many times. The genes are TRBV27 and TRBJ1-1; no reliable D call. Per germline, CDR1 MNHEY and CDR2 SMNVEV (reference sequence). V was clipped by 4 bases and J by 2 bases, with 8 bases between them. The CDR3 runs to 13 residues. Here the CDR3 reads CASSSGVNTEAFF. The CDR3 DNA reads TGTGCCAGCAGTTCCGGGGTCAACACTGAAGCTTTCTTT.

Many counts were recorded for this clonotype. The chain uses TRBV2 and TRBJ1-1; 8 positions agree with TRBD1. Germline V gene sequence: CDR1 SNHLY, CDR2 FYNNEI. The CDR3 has 14 residues. V shed 6 bases and J 6 bases; nucleotides not matched to a gene: 9. CDR3 bases: TGTGCCAGCAGGAACCAGGGGGCCGGGCCTGAAGCTTTCTTT. Protein product: CASRNQGAGPEAFF.

V gene TRBV10-3 combines with J gene TRBJ1-1; D may be TRBD1 (6 bases). The CDR3 spans 16 residues. Trimming cost V 4 bases and J 0 bases, with 15 bases left between them. Germline CDR1 and CDR2: ENHRY and SYGVKD. The CDR3 region is CAISAGGRKMNTEAFF. CDR3 in DNA: TGTGCCATCAGTGCCGGGGGGCGAAAGATGAACACTGAAGCTTTCTTT.

J is TRBJ2-1 and V is TRBV27; 9 positions agree with TRBD2. Unmatched junction bases numbered 18, after V lost 6 bases and J lost 3 bases. This CDR3 has 19 amino acids. Germline V gene lookup returns CDR1 MNHEY and CDR2 SMNVEV (reference sequence). The CDR3 region is CASRTISGSGGHLYNEQFF. The CDR3 DNA reads as TGTGCCAGCAGAACAATTAGCGGGAGCGGAGGTCACCTCTACAATGAGCAGTTCTTC.

Only a few counts were recorded for this clonotype. The V and J genes are TRBV9 and TRBJ1-2; TRBD1 might be the D (5 bases). The CDR3 has 13 amino acids. Germline CDR1 reads SGDLS; CDR2 reads YYNGEE. Trimming took 3 bases from V and 7 from J, leaving 13 bases between them. CDR3 residues: CASSDRDLGGYTF. The DNA of the CDR3 is TGTGCCAGCAGCGACCGGGACCTAGGTGGCTACACCTTC.

This sequence joins TRBV19 and TRBJ2-4; TRBD1 agrees at 7 bases. V was pared by 4 bases and J by 7 bases, with 10 bases of the junction left unmatched. Germline CDR1 LNHDA, CDR2 SQIVND (reference sequence). The CDR3 is made up of 15 amino acids. The CDR3 DNA reads TGTGCCAGTAGTACCGACAGGGAGATGGGGAACATTCAGTACTTC. Translating gives CASSTDREMGNIQYF.

This clonotype was recorded a few times. The V and J genes are TRBV6-2 or TRBV6-3 and TRBJ2-7; 10 bases are shared with TRBD1. V lost 6 bases, J lost 3 bases, and 23 bases stayed unmatched. Germline CDR1 and CDR2: MNHEY and SVGEGT. This CDR3 region has 20 residues. The CDR3 DNA sequence: TGTGCCAGCAGCGCAACCGGGACAGGGGCTCGAGGGGGGGCTCTCTACGAGCAGTACTTC. Translated, it gives CASSATGTGARGGALYEQYF.

Comment on this clonotype: A read error is possible here, since a much larger clone lies one base away. The rearrangement uses TRBV28 and TRBJ2-4; TRBD1 matches 7 bases. Looked up from germline, CDR1 is MDHEN and CDR2 is SYDVKM. The CDR3 runs to 15 residues. Unmatched junction bases numbered 5, after V lost 5 bases and J lost 1 base. The CDR3 reads CASSPQGEAKNIQYF. Here the CDR3 DNA reads TGTGCCAGCAGTCCCCAGGGGGAGGCCAAAAACATTCAGTACTTC.

V gene TRBV29-1 combines with J gene TRBJ2-3; D ambiguous. The germline CDR1 and CDR2 sequences are SQVTM and ANQGSEA. CDR3 length: 16 amino acids. V lost 4 bases and J lost 1, with 18 bases in between. CDR3 nucleotide sequence: TGCAGCGTTGCCTCTCCTCTTTGGGGTGGCACAGATACGCAGTATTTT. Translated, it gives CSVASPLWGGTDTQYF.

A few counts support this clonotype. This chain connects TRBV12-3 or TRBV12-4 to TRBJ1-6; 7 bases match TRBD1. The CDR3 has 15 amino acids. With 5 bases clipped from V and 2 bases from J, the junction kept 3 bases outside the gene matches. The CDR3 reads CASSGTVTYNSPLHF. The CDR3 DNA follows: TGTGCCAGCAGTGGGACAGTCACCTATAATTCACCCCTCCACTTT.

The J gene is TRBJ2-5, the V gene TRBV6-1; the D gene could be TRBD1 or TRBD2 (5 bases each). This CDR3 spans 14 amino acids. CDR1 MNHNS and CDR2 SASEGT come from the germline V gene. The germline V and J ends were trimmed by 5 bases and 5 bases, with 15 bases remaining between them. The CDR3 region has the DNA TGTGCCAGCAGTCCTCCAGGGTGGAGGGAGACCCAGTACTTC. This codes for CASSPPGWRETQYF.

The chain is built from TRBV20-1 and TRBJ1-1; perhaps TRBD1 as D (5 bases). Trimming took 1 base from V and 8 from J, leaving 14 bases between them. CDR1 DFQATT and CDR2 SNEGSKA come from the germline V gene (reference sequence). This CDR3 is built from 13 residues. DNA of the CDR3: TGCAGTGCTAGAGGAGGGAGGGGAAGAGAAGCTTTCTTT. Amino acids: CSARGGRGREAFF.

The V call is TRBV20-1, the J call TRBJ2-3; 14 bases align to TRBD2. Trimming cost V 1 base and J 0 bases; bases outside gene matches: 6. The CDR3 totals 18 residues. Germline CDR1 DFQATT, CDR2 SNEGSKA (reference sequence). The DNA of the CDR3 is TGCAGTGCTAGAGGAGGACTAGCGGGAGGCCGAAGCACAGATACGCAGTATTTT. This gives the protein CSARGGLAGGRSTDTQYF.

This rearrangement joins TRBV14 to TRBJ1-1, with unresolved D. V lost 1 base to trimming and J lost 3 bases, with 12 bases between them. The germline CDR1 and CDR2 sequences are SGHDN and FVKESK. The CDR3 spans 15 residues. CDR3 coding DNA: TGTGCCAGCAGCCAAGGAGGCACCGTGTACACTGAAGCTTTCTTT. It translates to CASSQGGTVYTEAFF. The full variable domain, rest sourced from reference TRBV14 and TRBJ1-1, is EAGVTQFPSHSVIEKGQTVTLRCDPISGHDNLYWYRRVMGKEIKFLLHFVKESKQDESGMPNNRFLAERTGGTYSTLKVQPAELEDSGVYFCASSQGGTVYTEAFFGQGTRLTVV.

In its sample, this clonotype was seen a few times. V gene TRBV5-8 combines with J gene TRBJ1-1, with D maybe TRBD1 (5 bases). The germline gives CDR1 SGHTS, CDR2 YDEGEE. V dropped 4 bases and J dropped 7 bases, with 17 bases sitting between them. CDR3 length: 14 residues. The CDR3 DNA reads TGTGCCAGCAGCCAGCAGTATCAGGGCCGTGAAGCTTTCTTT. Amino acids: CASSQQYQGREAFF.

A few counts support this clonotype. This chain connects TRBV6-2 or TRBV6-3 to TRBJ1-5; maybe TRBD1 (5 bases). Deletions cut 4 bases from V and 4 bases from J, with 11 bases between. Germline V CDR1 and CDR2: MNHEY, SVGEGT. The CDR3 has 14 amino acids. CDR3 bases: TGTGCCAGCAGTTCAGTTTACAGGAATCAGCCCCAGCATTTT. It encodes CASSSVYRNQPQHF.